The clone carrying this TCR beta chain came up many times. This specimen comes from a study of early T cells in non-severe SARS-CoV-2 infection. The CDR3 has 15 residues. V was pared by 4 bases and J by 1 base, with 11 bases between. Germline CDR1 reads ENHRY; CDR2 reads SYGVKD. TCRdb re-derived calls from the 5' RACE reads in MiXCR, one entry per CDR3 protein. The sample contains tens of thousands of distinct CDR3 sequences, roughly a tenth of which appear only once. Sequencing was performed on whole blood. This TCR came from an adult who was a healthcare worker with PCR-confirmed SARS-CoV-2 infection or an uninfected control (not recorded which). V is TRBV10-3 and J is TRBJ1-5; maybe TRBD1 (6 bases). CDR3 sequence: CAISAGQGSNQPQHF. DNA for the CDR3: TGTGCCATCAGTGCAGGGCAGGGGAGCAATCAGCCCCAGCATTTT.